This note documents a single T cell receptor beta chain sequence. This entry comes from a study of blood T cell repertoires in COVID-19. Study in general: From the United States, Italy and Spain came samples of acute and convalescent COVID-19. Sources were T cells, B-cell-depleted T cells, or PBMCs; the material itself was cDNA or gDNA.

In germline, CDR1 is SGHKS, CDR2 YYEKEE (reference sequence). CDR3 size: 14 residues. V was pared by 4 bases and J by 1 base, with 11 bases between. Per the original methods: Estimation of nucleated cell counts relied on the amplification of reference gene primers. TCRdb's table, derived via immunoSEQ multiplex PCR, lists solely in-frame clones and lacks some. The DNA gave D and trimming, while V, J and clone size come from that table. This table holds around 140,000 clones, 88% found once. Sequenced sample: peripheral blood. The chain employs TRBV5-5 and TRBJ1-1, with D unresolved. The TCR sequence derives from a man in his 70s with acute or convalescent COVID-19. Here the CDR3 reads CASSHSLANTEAFF. CDR3 nucleotide sequence: TGTGCCAGCAGCCATTCATTGGCGAACACTGAAGCTTTCTTT.